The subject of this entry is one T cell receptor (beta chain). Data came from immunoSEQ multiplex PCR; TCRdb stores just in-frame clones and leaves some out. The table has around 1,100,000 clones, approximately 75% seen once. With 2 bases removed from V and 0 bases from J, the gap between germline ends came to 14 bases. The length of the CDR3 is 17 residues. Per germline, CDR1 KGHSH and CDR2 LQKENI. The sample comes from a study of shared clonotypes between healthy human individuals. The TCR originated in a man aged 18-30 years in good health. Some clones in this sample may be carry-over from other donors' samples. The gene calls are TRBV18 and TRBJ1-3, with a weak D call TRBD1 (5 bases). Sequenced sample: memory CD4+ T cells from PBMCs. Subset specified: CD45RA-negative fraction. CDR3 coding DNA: TGTGCCAGCTCACCAAACCCAGGGACGGGCTCTGGAAACACCATATATTTT. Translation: CASSPNPGTGSGNTIYF. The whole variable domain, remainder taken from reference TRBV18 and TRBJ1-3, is NAGVMQNPRHLVRRRGQEARLRCSPMKGHSHVYWYRQLPEEGLKFMVYLQKENIIDESGMPKERFSAEFPKEGPSILRIQQVVRGDSAAYFCASSPNPGTGSGNTIYFGEGSWLTVV.